These 18 T cell receptor beta chains originate from one sample sequenced in a study of early T cells in non-severe SARS-CoV-2 infection. TCRdb re-called the 5' RACE reads with MiXCR, one entry per CDR3 protein. The sample lists tens of thousands of distinct CDR3 sequences, 4.2% occurring once. Sequencing was carried out using whole blood. These receptors all come from an adult who was a healthcare worker with PCR-confirmed SARS-CoV-2 infection or an uninfected control (not recorded which).

Points on this clonotype: Being one base from a much bigger clone, this may be a read error. The chain employs TRBV20-1 and TRBJ2-1, with D maybe TRBD1 (6 bases). V lost 0 bases, J lost 2 bases, and 14 bases lay in between. Germline CDR1 and CDR2: DFQATT and SNEGSKA (reference sequence). The CDR3 totals 16 residues. CDR3 loop: CSARDFAQGTYNEQFF. The CDR3 nucleotides are TGCAGTGCTAGAGATTTTGCGCAGGGGACCTACAATGAGCAGTTCTTC.

In this sample, this clonotype turned up many times. The gene calls are TRBV5-1 and TRBJ1-2; tentative D call: TRBD1 (6 bases). Germline lookup yields CDR1 SGHRS and CDR2 YFSETQ. Between the trimmed V and J ends, which lost 0 bases and 8 bases, there was a span of 14 bases. CDR3 size: 14 residues. The CDR3 spells CASSLGSGAGGYTF. CDR3 bases: TGCGCCAGCAGCTTGGGGTCAGGGGCAGGAGGCTACACCTTC.

This clonotype was recorded many times. The V and J genes are TRBV9 and TRBJ2-1; D unresolved. The CDR3 is 11 amino acids. V lost 0 bases to trimming and J lost 8 bases, with 3 bases between them. The germline CDR1 and CDR2 sequences are SGDLS and YYNGEE. Here the CDR3 reads CASSVGDEQFF. In DNA form, the CDR3 reads TGTGCCAGCAGCGTAGGGGATGAGCAGTTCTTC.

This clonotype was found many times. This chain joins TRBV29-1 and TRBJ1-1; 11 nucleotides align to TRBD1. The CDR3 is 13 amino acids. J lost 5 bases, V lost 7 bases, and 6 bases had no gene match. Germline CDR1 reads SQVTM; CDR2 reads ANQGSEA. The CDR3 spells CSGADRGLTEAFF. The CDR3 DNA reads TGCAGCGGTGCGGACAGGGGGCTTACTGAAGCTTTCTTT.

This clonotype was found a few times. J is TRBJ2-1 and V is TRBV20-1, with 11 bases that match TRBD2. V lost 4 bases to trimming and J lost 3 bases; unmatched junction nucleotides: 2. The CDR3 runs to 14 residues. CDR1 and CDR2 (germline): DFQATT, SNEGSKA (reference sequence). The chain's CDR3 is CSAKGLADYNEQFF. The CDR3 region has the DNA TGCAGTGCTAAGGGACTAGCGGACTACAATGAGCAGTTCTTC.

This clonotype was seen many times. This rearrangement joins TRBV25-1 to TRBJ2-5, with D maybe TRBD1 (6 bases). The V and J ends lost 4 bases and 7 bases respectively, with 13 bases between them. Looked up from germline, CDR1 is MGHDK and CDR2 is SYGVNS. The CDR3 sequence is 13 residues long. CDR3 nucleotide sequence: TGTGCCAGCAGTGTGCGGACAGTGGGGACCCAGTACTTC. The encoded protein is CASSVRTVGTQYF. Full variable domain (missing parts from reference TRBV25-1 and TRBJ2-5): EADIYQTPRYLVIGTGKKITLECSQTMGHDKMYWYQQDPGMELHLIHYSYGVNSTEKGDLSSESTVSRIRTEHFPLTLESARPSHTSQYLCASSVRTVGTQYFGPGTRLLVL.

This clonotype was seen a handful of times. The chain carries TRBV5-1 and TRBJ2-3; D gene ambiguous. Deletions cut 4 bases from V and 1 base from J, with 10 bases between. This CDR3 has 14 residues. Germline V CDR1 and CDR2: SGHRS, YFSETQ. CDR3 coding DNA: TGCGCCAGCAGCGGACCTGAAGGCACAGATACGCAGTATTTT. It specifies CASSGPEGTDTQYF.

This clonotype showed up just a few times. The chain recombines TRBV29-1 with TRBJ2-1; D unclear. The ends were cut back, 4 bases at V and 0 bases at J, with 7 bases in the middle. Germline CDR1 and CDR2: SQVTM and ANQGSEA. This CDR3 is built from 13 residues. The CDR3 spells CSVGKGSYNEQFF. In DNA, the CDR3 is TGCAGCGTTGGAAAAGGCTCCTACAATGAGCAGTTCTTC.

This clonotype was observed many times. The gene calls are TRBV7-9 and TRBJ2-7; 9 bases align to TRBD1. V lost 7 bases, J lost 4 bases, and 8 bases stayed unmatched. This CDR3 comprises 14 residues. The germline V gene has CDR1 SEHNR and CDR2 FQNEAQ (reference sequence). CDR3 loop: CASTLGQGWYEQYF. CDR3 sequence (DNA): TGTGCCAGCACCCTAGGACAGGGGTGGTACGAGCAGTACTTC.

This sequence joins TRBV6-1 and TRBJ2-2; D possibly matches TRBD1 or TRBD2 (5 bases each). Germline V gives CDR1 MNHNS, CDR2 SASEGT. There are 16 residues in the CDR3. With 0 bases removed from V and 0 bases from J, the gap between germline ends came to 8 bases. As DNA, the CDR3 is TGTGCCAGCAGTGAAGCGAGAGGGGCGAACACCGGGGAGCTGTTTTTT. Protein: CASSEARGANTGELFF.

This clonotype was counted at least ten times. This sequence joins TRBV28 and TRBJ2-1; D is possibly TRBD1 or TRBD2 (5 bases each). The V and J ends lost 3 bases and 9 bases respectively, with 9 bases between them. Germline-derived CDR1 and CDR2 are MDHEN and SYDVKM. This CDR3 has 12 amino acids. CDR3: CASSLWGIEQFF. DNA of the CDR3: TGTGCCAGCAGTTTGTGGGGGATTGAGCAGTTCTTC.

This clonotype was counted at least ten times. The gene calls are TRBV5-6 and TRBJ1-2, with D possibly being TRBD1 (5 bases). CDR3 size: 15 residues. V was clipped by 4 bases and J by 4 bases, with 17 bases between them. CDR1 and CDR2 (germline): SGHDT, YYEEEE. The CDR3 loop is CASSNTQEFLYGYTF. Written as DNA, the CDR3 is TGTGCCAGCAGCAACACACAGGAATTCCTCTATGGCTACACCTTC.

This clonotype was counted many times. V and J are TRBV28 and TRBJ1-2; D is unclear. Germline lookup yields CDR1 MDHEN and CDR2 SYDVKM. This CDR3 comprises 12 residues. V was shortened by 7 bases and J by 4 bases, with 10 bases between the two germline ends. The DNA for the CDR3 is TGTGCCAGCAAGCGGGATGCCTATGGCTACACCTTC. Translating it yields CASKRDAYGYTF.

This clonotype was seen at least ten times. Here the CDR3 DNA reads TGTGCCAGCAGTAGGGACAGGGAGACTGAAGCTTTCTTT. It is translated as CASSRDRETEAFF. The chain couples TRBV2 to TRBJ1-1, with 9 bases that match TRBD1. Germline CDR1 and CDR2: SNHLY and FYNNEI. The CDR3 runs 13 residues. The V segment lost 5 bases and the J segment 5 bases; nucleotides outside the gene matches: 3.

This clonotype has ten or more counts. V and J are TRBV2 and TRBJ2-3; tentatively, D is TRBD2 (6 bases). Trimming pared 8 bases from V and 4 bases from J, leaving 10 bases between. The germline gives CDR1 SNHLY, CDR2 FYNNEI. This CDR3 has 12 amino acids. DNA for the CDR3: TGTGCCAGCTCCGGGGAGGCAGATACGCAGTATTTT. Translating it yields CASSGEADTQYF.

Of note for this clonotype: The junction does not match germline at one end; this may be a read error. The genes are TRBV28 and TRBJ2-7; D gene uncertain. The CDR3 has 12 residues. Per germline, CDR1 MDHEN and CDR2 SYDVKM. In nucleotides, the CDR3 is TGTTCCAGCAGTTTACCCCGATACGAGCAGTACTTC. This encodes CSSSLPRYEQYF.

This clonotype was counted only a few times. This rearrangement joins TRBV28 to TRBJ2-1, with D unclear. Germline assignment: CDR1 MDHEN and CDR2 SYDVKM. This CDR3 is 14 amino acids long. Trimming cost V 7 bases and J 4 bases, with 14 bases left between them. CDR3 sequence: CASTPGSPYNEQFF. DNA for the CDR3: TGTGCCAGCACTCCCGGTTCCCCTTACAATGAGCAGTTCTTC.

At least ten counts were recorded for this clonotype. The CDR3 spells CASSETSTYNEQFF. The DNA for the CDR3 is TGTGCCAGCAGCGAAACTAGCACCTACAATGAGCAGTTCTTC. The chain is built from TRBV9 and TRBJ2-1; possible D gene TRBD2, 6 bases. The CDR3 covers 14 residues. V lost 3 bases to trimming and J lost 2 bases, with 9 bases between them. The V gene's germline CDR1 is SGDLS and CDR2 YYNGEE.